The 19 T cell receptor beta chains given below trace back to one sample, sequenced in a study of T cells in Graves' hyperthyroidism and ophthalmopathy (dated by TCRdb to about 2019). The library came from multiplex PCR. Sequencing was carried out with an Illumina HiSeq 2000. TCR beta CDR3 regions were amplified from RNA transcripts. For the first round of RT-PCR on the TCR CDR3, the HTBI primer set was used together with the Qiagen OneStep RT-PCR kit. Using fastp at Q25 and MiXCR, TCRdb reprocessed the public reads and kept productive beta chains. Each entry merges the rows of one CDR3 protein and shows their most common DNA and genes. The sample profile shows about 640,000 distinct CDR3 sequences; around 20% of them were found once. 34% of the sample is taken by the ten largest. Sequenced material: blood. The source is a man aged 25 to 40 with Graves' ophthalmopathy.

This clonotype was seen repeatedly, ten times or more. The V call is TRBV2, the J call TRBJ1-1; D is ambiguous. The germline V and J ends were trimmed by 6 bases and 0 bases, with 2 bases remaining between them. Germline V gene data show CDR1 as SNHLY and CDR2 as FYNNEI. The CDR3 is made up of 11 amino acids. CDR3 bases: TGTGCCAGCAGGGTGAACACTGAAGCTTTCTTT. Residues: CASRVNTEAFF.

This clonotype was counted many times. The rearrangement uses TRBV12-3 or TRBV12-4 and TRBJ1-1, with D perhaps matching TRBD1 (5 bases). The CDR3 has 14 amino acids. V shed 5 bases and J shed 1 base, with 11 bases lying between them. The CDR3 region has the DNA TGTGCCAGCAGTCCGGGACTGACGAACACTGAAGCTTTCTTT. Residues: CASSPGLTNTEAFF.

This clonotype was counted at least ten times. The CDR3 sequence is CASSTPPVTDTQYF. CDR3 nucleotides: TGTGCCAGCAGCACCCCGCCAGTCACAGATACGCAGTATTTT. This sequence joins TRBV11-2 and TRBJ2-3; D gene uncertain. Deletions cut 5 bases from V and 2 bases from J, with 11 bases between. Per germline, CDR1 SGHAT and CDR2 FQNNGV. The CDR3 covers 14 residues.

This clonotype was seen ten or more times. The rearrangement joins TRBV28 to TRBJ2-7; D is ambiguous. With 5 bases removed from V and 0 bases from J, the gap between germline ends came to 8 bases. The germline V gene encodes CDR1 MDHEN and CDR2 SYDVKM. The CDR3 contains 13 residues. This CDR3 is CASSQDTSYEQYF. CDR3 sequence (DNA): TGTGCCAGCAGTCAAGACACCTCCTACGAGCAGTACTTC.

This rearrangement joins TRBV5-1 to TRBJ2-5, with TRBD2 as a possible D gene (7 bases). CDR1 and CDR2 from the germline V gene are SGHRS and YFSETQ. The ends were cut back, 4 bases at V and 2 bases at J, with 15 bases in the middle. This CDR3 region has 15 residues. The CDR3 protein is CASSRGGGLQETQYF. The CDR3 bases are TGCGCCAGCAGCCGGGGAGGGGGTCTACAAGAGACCCAGTACTTC.

DNA for the CDR3: TGCGCCAGCAGCTTGGGGGGACTAGCTGCACAAGAGACCCAGTACTTC. Translating it yields CASSLGGLAAQETQYF. The chain recombines TRBV5-1 with TRBJ2-5; 9 bases agree with TRBD2. V shed 0 bases and J 2 bases; nucleotides not matched to a gene: 5. This CDR3 is built from 16 residues. Germline values: CDR1 SGHRS, CDR2 YFSETQ. The variable domain in full, completed from reference TRBV5-1 and TRBJ2-5, reads KAGVTQTPRYLIKTRGQQVTLSCSPISGHRSVSWYQQTPGQGLQFLFEYFSETQRNKGNFPGRFSGRQFSNSRSEMNVSTLELGDSALYLCASSLGGLAAQETQYFGPGTRLLVL.

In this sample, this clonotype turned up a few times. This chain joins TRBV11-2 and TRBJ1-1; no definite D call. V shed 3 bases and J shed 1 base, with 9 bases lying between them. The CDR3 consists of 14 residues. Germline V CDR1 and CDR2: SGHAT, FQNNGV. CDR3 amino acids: CASSFLGKNTEAFF. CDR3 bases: TGTGCCAGCAGCTTCCTGGGGAAGAACACTGAAGCTTTCTTT.

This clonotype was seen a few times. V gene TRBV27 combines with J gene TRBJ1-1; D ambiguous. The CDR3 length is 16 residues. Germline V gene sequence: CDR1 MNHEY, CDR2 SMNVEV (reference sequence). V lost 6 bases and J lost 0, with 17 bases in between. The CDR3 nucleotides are TGTGCCAGCAGATCGAGTACGGGGTTCATGAACACTGAAGCTTTCTTT. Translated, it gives CASRSSTGFMNTEAFF.

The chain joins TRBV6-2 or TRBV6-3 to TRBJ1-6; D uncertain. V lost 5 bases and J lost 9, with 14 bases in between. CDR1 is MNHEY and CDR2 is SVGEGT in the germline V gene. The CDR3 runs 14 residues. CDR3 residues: CASSENRIGSPLHF. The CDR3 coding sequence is TGTGCCAGCAGTGAGAACCGGATTGGTTCACCCCTCCACTTT.

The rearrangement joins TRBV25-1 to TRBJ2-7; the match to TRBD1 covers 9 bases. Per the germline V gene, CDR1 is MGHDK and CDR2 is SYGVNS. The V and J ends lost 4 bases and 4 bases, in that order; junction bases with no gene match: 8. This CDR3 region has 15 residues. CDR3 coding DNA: TGTGCCAGCAGTGGGACCGGGACAGGGCGGTACGAGCAGTACTTC. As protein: CASSGTGTGRYEQYF.

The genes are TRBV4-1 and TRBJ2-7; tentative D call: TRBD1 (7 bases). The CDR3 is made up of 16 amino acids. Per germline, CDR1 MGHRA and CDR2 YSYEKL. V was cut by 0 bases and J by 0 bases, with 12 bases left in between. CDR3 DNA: TGCGCCAGCAGCCAAGATCGGGGGACAGTCTCCTACGAGCAGTACTTC. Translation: CASSQDRGTVSYEQYF.

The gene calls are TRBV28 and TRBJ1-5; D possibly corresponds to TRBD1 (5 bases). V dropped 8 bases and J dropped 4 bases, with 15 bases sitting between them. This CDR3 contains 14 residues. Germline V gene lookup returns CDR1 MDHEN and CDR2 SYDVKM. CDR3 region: CASLSQGRNQPQHF. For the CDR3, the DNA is TGTGCCAGCCTCTCTCAGGGTAGAAATCAGCCCCAGCATTTT.

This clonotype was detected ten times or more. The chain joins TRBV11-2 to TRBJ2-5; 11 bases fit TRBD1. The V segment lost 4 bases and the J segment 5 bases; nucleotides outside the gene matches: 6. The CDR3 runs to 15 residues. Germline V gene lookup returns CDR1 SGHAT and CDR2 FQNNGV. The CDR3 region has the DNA TGTGCCAGCAGCTGGACAGGGGGCGAGAGGGAGACCCAGTACTTC. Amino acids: CASSWTGGERETQYF.

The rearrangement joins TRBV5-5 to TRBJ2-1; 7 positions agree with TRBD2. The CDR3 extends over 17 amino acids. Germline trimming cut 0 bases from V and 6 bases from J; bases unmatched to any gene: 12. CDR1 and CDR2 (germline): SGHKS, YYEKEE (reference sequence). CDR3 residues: CASSLAGVAGVANEQFF. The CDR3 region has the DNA TGTGCCAGCAGCTTGGCCGGGGTGGCGGGAGTCGCCAATGAGCAGTTCTTC. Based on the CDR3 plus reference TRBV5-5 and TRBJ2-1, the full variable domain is DAGVTQSPTHLIKTRGQQVTLRCSPISGHKSVSWYQQVLGQGPQFIFQYYEKEERGRGNFPDRFSARQFPNYSSELNVNALLLGDSALYLCASSLAGVAGVANEQFFGPGTRLTVL.

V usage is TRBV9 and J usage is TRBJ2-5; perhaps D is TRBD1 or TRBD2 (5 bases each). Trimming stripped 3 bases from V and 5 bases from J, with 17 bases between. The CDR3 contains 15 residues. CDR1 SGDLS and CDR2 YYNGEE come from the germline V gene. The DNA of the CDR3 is TGTGCCAGCAGCGCGACCACGGGGCCCCCGGAGACCCAGTACTTC. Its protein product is CASSATTGPPETQYF.

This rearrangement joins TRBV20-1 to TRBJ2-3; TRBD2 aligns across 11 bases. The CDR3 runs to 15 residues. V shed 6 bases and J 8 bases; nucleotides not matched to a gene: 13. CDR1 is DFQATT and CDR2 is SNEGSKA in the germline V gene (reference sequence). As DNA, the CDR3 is TGCAGTGCCAAGACGGTAGCGGGAGGGGGTGTTACGCAGTATTTT. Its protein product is CSAKTVAGGGVTQYF.

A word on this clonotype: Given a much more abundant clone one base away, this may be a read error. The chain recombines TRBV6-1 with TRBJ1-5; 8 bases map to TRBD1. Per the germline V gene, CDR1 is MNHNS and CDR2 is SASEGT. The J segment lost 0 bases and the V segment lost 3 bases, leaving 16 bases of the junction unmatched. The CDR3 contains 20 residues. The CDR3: CASSENSGGPGDYSNQPQHF. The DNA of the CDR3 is TGTGCCAGCAGTGAGAACTCAGGGGGCCCCGGAGATTATAGCAATCAGCCCCAGCATTTT.

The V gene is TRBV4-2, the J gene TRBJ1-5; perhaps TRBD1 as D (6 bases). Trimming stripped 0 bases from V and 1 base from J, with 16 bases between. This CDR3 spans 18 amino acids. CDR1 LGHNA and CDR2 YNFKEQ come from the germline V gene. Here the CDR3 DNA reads TGTGCCAGCAGCCAAGATGGAAGCGGGGGCGCAAGCAATCAGCCCCAGCATTTT. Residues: CASSQDGSGGASNQPQHF.

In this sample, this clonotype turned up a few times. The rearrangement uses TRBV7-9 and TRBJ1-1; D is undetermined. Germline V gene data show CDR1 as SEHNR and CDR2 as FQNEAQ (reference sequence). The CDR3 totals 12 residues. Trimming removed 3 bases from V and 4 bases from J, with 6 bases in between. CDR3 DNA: TGTGCCAGCAGCTTTTTGGTCACTGAAGCTTTCTTT. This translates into CASSFLVTEAFF.